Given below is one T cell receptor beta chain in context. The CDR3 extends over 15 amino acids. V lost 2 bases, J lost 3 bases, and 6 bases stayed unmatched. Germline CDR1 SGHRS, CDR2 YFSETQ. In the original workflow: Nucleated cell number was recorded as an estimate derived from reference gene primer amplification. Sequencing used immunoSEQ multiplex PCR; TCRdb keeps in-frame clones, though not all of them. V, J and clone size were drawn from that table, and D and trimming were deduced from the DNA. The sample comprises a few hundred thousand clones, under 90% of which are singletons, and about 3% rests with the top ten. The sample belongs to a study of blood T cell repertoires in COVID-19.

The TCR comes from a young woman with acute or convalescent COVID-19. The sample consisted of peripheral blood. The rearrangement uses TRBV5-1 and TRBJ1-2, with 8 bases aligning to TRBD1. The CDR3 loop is CASSLLGQEDYGYTF. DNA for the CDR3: TGCGCCAGCAGCTTATTGGGACAGGAGGACTATGGCTACACCTTC.